This record concerns one TCR beta chain sequence. Time point: after dendritic cell vaccination, including at tumor progression/relapse. PBMC sampling occurred before vaccination, two weeks after the third dose, and at progression. The data stem from a study of glioma-infiltrating T cells after dendritic cell vaccination. Study context: Patients had newly diagnosed or recurrent glioblastoma and received dendritic cell vaccines.

Germline CDR1 and CDR2: SGHAT and FQNNGV. There are 17 residues in the CDR3. V shed 1 base and J 0 bases; nucleotides not matched to a gene: 8. The primer mix had 60 V beta and 13 J beta primers. Data came from immunoSEQ multiplex PCR; TCRdb stores just in-frame clones and leaves some out. Of more than 85,000 clones listed, around 89% are singletons. This chain connects TRBV11-2 to TRBJ1-2; 7 bases fit TRBD1. The source was blood, collected after dendritic cell vaccination. This TCR was sampled from a human donor with glioblastoma. The chain's CDR3 is CASSLGLWDSPNYGYTF. CDR3 DNA sequence: TGTGCCAGCAGCTTAGGGCTGTGGGACAGCCCTAACTATGGCTACACCTTC. Together with reference TRBV11-2 and TRBJ1-2, the CDR3 gives the full variable domain: EAGVAQSPRYKIIEKRQSVAFWCNPISGHATLYWYQQILGQGPKLLIQFQNNGVVDDSQLPKDRFSAERLKGVDSTLKIQPAKLEDSAVYLCASSLGLWDSPNYGYTFGSGTRLTVV.